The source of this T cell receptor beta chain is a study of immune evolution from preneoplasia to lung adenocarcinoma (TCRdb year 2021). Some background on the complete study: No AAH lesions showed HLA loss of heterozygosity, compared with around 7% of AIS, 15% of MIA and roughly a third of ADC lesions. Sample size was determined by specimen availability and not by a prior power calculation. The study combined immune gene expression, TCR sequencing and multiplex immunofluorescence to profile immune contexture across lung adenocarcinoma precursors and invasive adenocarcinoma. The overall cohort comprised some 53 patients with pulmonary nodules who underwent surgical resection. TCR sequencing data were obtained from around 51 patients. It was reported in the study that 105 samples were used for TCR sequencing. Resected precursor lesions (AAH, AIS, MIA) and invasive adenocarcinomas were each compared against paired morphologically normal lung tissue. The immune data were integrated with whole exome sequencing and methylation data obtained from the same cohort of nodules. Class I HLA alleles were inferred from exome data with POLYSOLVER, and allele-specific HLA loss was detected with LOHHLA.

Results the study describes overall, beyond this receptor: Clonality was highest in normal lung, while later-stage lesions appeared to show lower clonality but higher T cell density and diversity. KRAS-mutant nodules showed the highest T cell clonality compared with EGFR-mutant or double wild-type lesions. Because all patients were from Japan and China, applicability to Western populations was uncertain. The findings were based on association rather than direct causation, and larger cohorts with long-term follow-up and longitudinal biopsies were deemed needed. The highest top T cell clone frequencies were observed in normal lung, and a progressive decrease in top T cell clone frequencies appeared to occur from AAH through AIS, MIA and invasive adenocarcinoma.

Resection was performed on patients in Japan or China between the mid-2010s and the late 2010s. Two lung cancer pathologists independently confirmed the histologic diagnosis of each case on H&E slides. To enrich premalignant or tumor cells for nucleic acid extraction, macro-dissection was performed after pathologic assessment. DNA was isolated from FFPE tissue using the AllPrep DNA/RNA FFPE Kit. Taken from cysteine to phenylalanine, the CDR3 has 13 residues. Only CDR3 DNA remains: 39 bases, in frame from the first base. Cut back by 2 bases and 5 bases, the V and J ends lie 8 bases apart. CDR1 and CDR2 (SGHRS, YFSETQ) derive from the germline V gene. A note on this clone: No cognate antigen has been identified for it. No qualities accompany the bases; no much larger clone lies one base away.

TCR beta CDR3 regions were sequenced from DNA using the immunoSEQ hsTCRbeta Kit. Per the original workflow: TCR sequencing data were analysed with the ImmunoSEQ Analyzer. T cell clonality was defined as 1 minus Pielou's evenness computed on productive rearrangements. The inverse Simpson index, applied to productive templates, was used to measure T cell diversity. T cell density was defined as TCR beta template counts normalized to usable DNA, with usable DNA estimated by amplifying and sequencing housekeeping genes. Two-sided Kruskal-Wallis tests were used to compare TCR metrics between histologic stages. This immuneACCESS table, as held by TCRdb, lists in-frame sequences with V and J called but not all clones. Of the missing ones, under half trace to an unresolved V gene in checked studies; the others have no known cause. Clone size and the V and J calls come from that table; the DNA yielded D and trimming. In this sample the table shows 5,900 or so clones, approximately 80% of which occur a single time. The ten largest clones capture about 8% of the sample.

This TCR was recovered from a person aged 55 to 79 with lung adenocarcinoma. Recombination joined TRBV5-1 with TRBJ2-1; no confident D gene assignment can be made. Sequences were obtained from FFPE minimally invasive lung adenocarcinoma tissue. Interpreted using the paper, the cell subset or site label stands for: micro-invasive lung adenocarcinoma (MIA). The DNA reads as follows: TGCGCCAGCAGCTTCGGCAGAAACAATGAGCAGTTCTTC. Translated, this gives CASSFGRNNEQFF. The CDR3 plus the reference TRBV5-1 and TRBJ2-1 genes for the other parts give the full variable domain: KAGVTQTPRYLIKTRGQQVTLSCSPISGHRSVSWYQQTPGQGLQFLFEYFSETQRNKGNFPGRFSGRQFSNSRSEMNVSTLELGDSALYLCASSFGRNNEQFFGPGTRLTVL.